This TCR beta chain came from a study of blood T cell repertoires in COVID-19. Study-wide context: The origin of the acute and convalescent COVID-19 samples was the United States, Italy and Spain.

The germline CDR1 and CDR2 sequences are LNHDA and SQIVND (reference sequence). CDR3 length equals 16 residues. Trimming took off 1 base at V and 0 bases at J, with 10 bases between the two ends. The participants were between roughly 18 and 90 years old and came from about two dozen US areas. Per the original data handling: Amplified reference gene primers provided the basis for estimating nucleated cell counts. Only in-frame clones appear in the TCRdb table, and some are missing; sequencing was by immunoSEQ multiplex PCR. V and J calls and clone size are given by that table; D and trimming were obtained from the DNA. The sample consists of about 280,000 clones, roughly 80% of them appearing once.

The source of this sequence is a man aged 40-49 years who had been exposed to COVID-19. V is TRBV19 and J is TRBJ1-3, with unresolved D. Sequences were obtained from PBMCs or T cells enriched from blood (not recorded which). The CDR3 nucleotides read TGTGCCAGTAGTATAGGGGCAGCCAACTCTGGAAACACCATATATTTT. Its protein product is CASSIGAANSGNTIYF.